This T cell receptor beta chain was observed in a study of identifying expanded T cells in peripheral blood. The study, taken as a whole, reports: Roughly 1.2 clones differed between technical replicates, versus 16.4 and 19 over time. Approximately two-week clone count variance significantly increased as total template count grew.

Healthy donors had no documented immune events, such as infections, while sampled. The protocol was immunoSEQ multiplex PCR, while the TCRdb copy is restricted to in-frame clones and leaves out a portion. The table records roughly 75,000 clones, almost 90% of them present only once. Note on this clone: Its antigen remains unknown.

The CDR3 runs to 14 residues. Per the germline V gene, CDR1 is SGHAT and CDR2 is FQNNGV. Trimming removed 0 bases from V and 4 bases from J, with 9 bases in between. The chain uses TRBV11-2 and TRBJ1-2; D ambiguous. This receptor was taken from a person aged 18 to 75 in good health. The sample was blood. The chain's CDR3 is CASSLEVACYGYTF. The CDR3 coding sequence is TGTGCCAGCAGCTTAGAGGTTGCCTGCTATGGCTACACCTTC.